This TCR beta chain was sequenced during a study of cytomegalovirus exposure and HLA in healthy donors. Across the study: Both the approximately 120 validation repertoires and the roughly 700 first-cohort repertoires used the same platform, as reported by a later analysis.

The donors were members of the validation cohort comprising some 130 subjects, separate from the roughly 690-subject first cohort. The CDR3 runs 14 residues. CDR1 and CDR2 (germline): SGHDT, YYEEEE. Deletions cut 4 bases from V and 2 bases from J, with 13 bases between. The study, taken as a whole, reports: Reported results showed that the classifier diagnosed cytomegalovirus status with high specificity and sensitivity. The study found most TCR sequences rare, yet found some public TCRs in many donors.

The data were produced by immunoSEQ multiplex PCR, yet TCRdb's version contains in-frame clones alone and is incomplete. Found here are 140,000 to 150,000 clones, about 94% of them singletons; the top ten hold 1.5% to 2%. Note on this clone: Its antigen is unidentified.

The gene calls are TRBV5-6 and TRBJ2-7, with D possibly being TRBD1 (5 bases). The source material was PBMCs. The TCR sequence derives from a young man in good health and CMV-seropositive. The CDR3 here is CASSQETDTYEQYF. The CDR3, as DNA: TGTGCCAGCAGCCAAGAGACAGATACCTACGAGCAGTACTTC.